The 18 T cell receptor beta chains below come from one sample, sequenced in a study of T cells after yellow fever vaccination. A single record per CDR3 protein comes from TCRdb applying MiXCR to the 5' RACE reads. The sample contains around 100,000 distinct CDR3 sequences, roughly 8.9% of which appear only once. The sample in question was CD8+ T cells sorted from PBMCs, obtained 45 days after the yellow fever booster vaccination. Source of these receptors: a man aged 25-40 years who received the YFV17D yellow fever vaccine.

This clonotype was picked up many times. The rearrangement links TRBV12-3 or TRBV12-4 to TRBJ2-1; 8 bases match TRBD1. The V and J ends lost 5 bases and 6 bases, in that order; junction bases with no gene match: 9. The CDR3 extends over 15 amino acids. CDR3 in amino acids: CASSRTQTGGNEQFF. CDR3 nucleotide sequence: TGTGCCAGCAGTCGTACTCAAACAGGGGGCAATGAGCAGTTCTTC.

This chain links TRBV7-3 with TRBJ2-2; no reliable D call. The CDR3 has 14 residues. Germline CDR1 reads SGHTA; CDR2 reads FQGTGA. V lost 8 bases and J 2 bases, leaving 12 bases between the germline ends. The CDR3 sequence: CASGEMLNTGELFF. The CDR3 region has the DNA TGTGCCAGCGGGGAAATGCTCAACACCGGGGAGCTGTTTTTT.

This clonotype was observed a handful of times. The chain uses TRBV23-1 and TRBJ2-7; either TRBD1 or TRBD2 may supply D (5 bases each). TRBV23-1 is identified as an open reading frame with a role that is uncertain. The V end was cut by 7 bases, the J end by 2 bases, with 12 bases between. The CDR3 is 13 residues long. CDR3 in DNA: TGCGCCAGCACCTCGGGACCTACCTACGAGCAGTACTTC. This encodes CASTSGPTYEQYF.

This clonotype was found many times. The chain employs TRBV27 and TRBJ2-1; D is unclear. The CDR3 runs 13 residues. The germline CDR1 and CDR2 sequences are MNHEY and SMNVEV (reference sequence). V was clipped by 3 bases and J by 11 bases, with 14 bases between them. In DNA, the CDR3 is TGTGCCAGCAGTTTCGCGGACCCCGGTCAGCAGTTCTTC. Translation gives CASSFADPGQQFF.

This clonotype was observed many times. The CDR3 DNA reads TGCAGCGTGCAACAGGGGGCCAATGAGCAGTTCTTC. It is translated as CSVQQGANEQFF. The chain carries TRBV29-1 and TRBJ2-1, with 9 bases aligning to TRBD1. With 6 bases clipped from V and 6 bases from J, the junction kept 3 bases outside the gene matches. CDR3 size: 12 residues. The V gene's germline CDR1 is SQVTM and CDR2 ANQGSEA.

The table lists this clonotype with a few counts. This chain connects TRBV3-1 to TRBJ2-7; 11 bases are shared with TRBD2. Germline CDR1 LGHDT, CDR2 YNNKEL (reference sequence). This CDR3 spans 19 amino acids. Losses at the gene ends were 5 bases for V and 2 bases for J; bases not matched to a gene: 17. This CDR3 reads CASSSGLADPPAIPYEQYF. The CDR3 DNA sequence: TGTGCCAGCAGCTCGGGACTAGCGGACCCACCCGCCATCCCCTACGAGCAGTACTTC.

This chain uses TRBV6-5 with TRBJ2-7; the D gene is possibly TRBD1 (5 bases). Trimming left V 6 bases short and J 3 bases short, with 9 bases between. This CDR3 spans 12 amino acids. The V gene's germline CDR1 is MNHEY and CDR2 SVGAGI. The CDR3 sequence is CASRRTIYEQYF. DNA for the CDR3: TGTGCCAGCAGGAGGACAATCTACGAGCAGTACTTC.

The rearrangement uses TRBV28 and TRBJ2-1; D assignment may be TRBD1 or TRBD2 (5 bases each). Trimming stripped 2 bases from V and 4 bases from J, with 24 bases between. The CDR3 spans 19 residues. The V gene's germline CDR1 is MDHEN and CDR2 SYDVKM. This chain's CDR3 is CASSLLEGFTPDPYNEQFF. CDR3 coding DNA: TGTGCCAGCAGTTTACTCGAGGGGTTCACTCCGGATCCTTACAATGAGCAGTTCTTC.

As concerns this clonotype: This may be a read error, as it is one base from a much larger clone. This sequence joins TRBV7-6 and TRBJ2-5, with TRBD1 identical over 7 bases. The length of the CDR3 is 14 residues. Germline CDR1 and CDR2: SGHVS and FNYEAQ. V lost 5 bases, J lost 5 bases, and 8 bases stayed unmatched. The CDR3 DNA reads TGTGCCAGCAGCGTAGGCACAGGGGACGAGACCCAGTACTTC. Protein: CASSVGTGDETQYF.

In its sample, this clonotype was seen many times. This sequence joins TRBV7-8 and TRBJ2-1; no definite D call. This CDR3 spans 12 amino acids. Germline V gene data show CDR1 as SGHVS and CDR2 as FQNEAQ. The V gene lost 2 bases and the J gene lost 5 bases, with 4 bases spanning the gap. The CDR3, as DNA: TGTGCCAGCAGCTTACGAGACAATGAGCAGTTCTTC. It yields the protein CASSLRDNEQFF.

CDR3 residues: CASSLDTIIREQFF. CDR3 sequence (DNA): TGTGCCAGCAGCTTGGACACCATCATACGGGAGCAGTTCTTC. The V gene is TRBV6-2 or TRBV6-3, the J gene TRBJ2-1; maybe TRBD1 (5 bases). The CDR3 is made up of 14 amino acids. CDR1 MNHEY and CDR2 SVGEGT come from the germline V gene. The V gene lost 6 bases and the J gene lost 10 bases, with 19 bases spanning the gap.

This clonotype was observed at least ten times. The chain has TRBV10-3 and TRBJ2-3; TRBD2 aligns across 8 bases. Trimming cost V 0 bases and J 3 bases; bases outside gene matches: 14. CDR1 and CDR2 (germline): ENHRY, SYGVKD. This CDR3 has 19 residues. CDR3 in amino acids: CAISESTGRSGRGTDTQYF. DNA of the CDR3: TGTGCCATCAGTGAGTCCACCGGGAGGAGCGGGAGAGGGACAGATACGCAGTATTTT.

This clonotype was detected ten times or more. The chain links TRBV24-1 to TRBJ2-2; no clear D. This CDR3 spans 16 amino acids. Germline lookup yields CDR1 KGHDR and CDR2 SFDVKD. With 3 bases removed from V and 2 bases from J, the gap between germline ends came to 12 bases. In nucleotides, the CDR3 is TGTGCCACCAGTGATCCCGCCGCCACAAACACCGGGGAGCTGTTTTTT. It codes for CATSDPAATNTGELFF.

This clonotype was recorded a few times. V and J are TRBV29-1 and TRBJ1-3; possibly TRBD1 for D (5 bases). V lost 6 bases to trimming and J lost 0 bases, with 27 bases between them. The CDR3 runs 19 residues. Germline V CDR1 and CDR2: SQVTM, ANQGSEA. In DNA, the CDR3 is TGCAGCGTGCGCACGACCATCGGGACCCCCAGCAACTCTGGAAACACCATATATTTT. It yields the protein CSVRTTIGTPSNSGNTIYF.

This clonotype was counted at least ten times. CDR3 region: CASSQKTWEASRNIQYF. CDR3 DNA sequence: TGCGCCAGCAGCCAAAAAACATGGGAAGCCTCAAGGAACATTCAGTACTTC. This chain uses TRBV4-3 with TRBJ2-4; D is uncertain. CDR3 length: 17 residues. The V end was cut by 2 bases, the J end by 7 bases, with 21 bases between. Germline V CDR1 and CDR2: LGHNA, YSLEER.

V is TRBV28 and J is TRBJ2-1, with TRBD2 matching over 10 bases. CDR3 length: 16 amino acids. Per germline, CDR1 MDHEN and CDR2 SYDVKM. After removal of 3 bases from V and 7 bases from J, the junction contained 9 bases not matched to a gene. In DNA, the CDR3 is TGTGCCAGCAGTTTGGGGCTAGCGGGAGTTAATAATGAGCAGTTCTTC. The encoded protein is CASSLGLAGVNNEQFF.

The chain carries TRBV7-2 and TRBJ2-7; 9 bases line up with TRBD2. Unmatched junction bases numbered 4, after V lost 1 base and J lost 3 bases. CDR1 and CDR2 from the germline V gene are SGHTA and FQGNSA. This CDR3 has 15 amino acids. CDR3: CASSLEAGGFYEQYF. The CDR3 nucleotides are TGTGCCAGCAGCTTAGAGGCGGGAGGGTTCTACGAGCAGTACTTC.

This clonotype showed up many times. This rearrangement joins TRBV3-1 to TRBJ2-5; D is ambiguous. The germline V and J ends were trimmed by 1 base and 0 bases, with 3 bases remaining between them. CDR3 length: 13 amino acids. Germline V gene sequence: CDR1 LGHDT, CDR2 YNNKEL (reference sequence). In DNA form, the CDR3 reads TGTGCCAGCAGCCAAGGAGACCAAGAGACCCAGTACTTC. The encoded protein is CASSQGDQETQYF.